Each of the 16 T cell receptor beta chains below was sequenced from the same sample in a study of blood T cells in healthy people across ages. The use of a sample-barcoded 5' primer and a J-beta primer mix characterized a second PCR of about 7 to 12 cycles. TCRdb reanalysed the 5' RACE reads using MiXCR and keeps one entry per CDR3 protein. The data contain around 1,800,000 distinct CDR3 sequences, 39% of them singletons. The specimen sequenced was blood. The receptors originated from a human donor in good health.

This clonotype was observed a few times. The rearrangement joins TRBV29-1 to TRBJ1-2; D possibly corresponds to TRBD1 (5 bases). The CDR3 loop spans 13 amino acids. Germline V lookup: CDR1 SQVTM, CDR2 ANQGSEA. Trimming took 3 bases from V and 5 from J, leaving 13 bases between them. The CDR3 region has the DNA TGCAGCGTTGACCTGACAGAGAAGTATGGCTACACCTTC. It specifies CSVDLTEKYGYTF.

Note on this clonotype: An end of the junction differs from the germline gene, which may be a read error. The rearrangement links TRBV12-3 or TRBV12-4 to TRBJ1-6; unclear D gene. This CDR3 has 13 amino acids. CDR3 sequence: CTSSLRINSPLHF. The CDR3 nucleotides are TGTACCAGCAGTTTAAGGATTAATTCACCCCTCCACTTT.

This clonotype has a handful of counts. The rearrangement links TRBV7-2 to TRBJ1-1, with TRBD1 as a possible D gene (5 bases). CDR1 is SGHTA, CDR2 FQGNSA, per germline. The CDR3 spans 15 residues. V was cut by 3 bases and J by 1 base, with 12 bases left in between. The CDR3, as DNA: TGTGCCAGCAGCTTTGGGGCGGGAGAGAACACTGAAGCTTTCTTT. Translation: CASSFGAGENTEAFF.

This sequence joins TRBV10-3 and TRBJ1-2; 7 nucleotides align to TRBD1. This CDR3 is 12 amino acids long. CDR1 is ENHRY, CDR2 SYGVKD, per germline. The ends lost 9 bases at V and 8 bases at J; junction bases unmatched: 9. CDR3 sequence reads: CAIRQGSEGYTF. The CDR3 DNA follows: TGTGCCATAAGACAGGGTTCGGAGGGCTACACCTTC.

This clonotype was detected a few times. J is TRBJ2-1 and V is TRBV15; unclear D gene. Germline loops: CDR1 LNHNV, CDR2 YYDKDF (reference sequence). The CDR3 length is 14 residues. The V and J ends lost 5 bases and 5 bases respectively, with 13 bases between them. In nucleotides, the CDR3 is TGTGCCACCAGCGCAGGACCGCTACACAATGAGCAGTTCTTC. Its translation: CATSAGPLHNEQFF.

About this clonotype itself: Mismatch with germline at one junction end may stem from a read error. The chain has TRBV5-1 and TRBJ2-7; D could derive from TRBD1 or TRBD2 (5 bases each). Looked up from germline, CDR1 is SGHRS and CDR2 is YFSETQ. This CDR3 comprises 16 residues. The CDR3 region has the DNA TGCGTCAGCAGCTACTCCGGGACGGAGATCTCCTACGAGCAGTACTTC. Translation gives CVSSYSGTEISYEQYF.

This clonotype was detected many times. The chain recombines TRBV4-3 with TRBJ1-2; 8 bases are shared with TRBD1. Per germline, CDR1 LGHNA and CDR2 YSLEER. V trimming: 6 bases; J trimming: 8 bases; junction bases outside the gene matches: 8. CDR3 size: 13 residues. The CDR3 sequence: CASSPDRALGYTF. DNA for the CDR3: TGCGCCAGCAGTCCGGACAGGGCTTTGGGCTACACCTTC.

V gene TRBV7-9 combines with J gene TRBJ1-4; D may be TRBD1 (5 bases). The CDR3 length is 17 residues. V was cut by 5 bases and J by 0 bases, with 16 bases left in between. Germline V CDR1 and CDR2: SEHNR, FQNEAQ (reference sequence). CDR3 DNA sequence: TGTGCCAGCAGCGAAAATCTTGGGGGGGCAACTAATGAAAAACTGTTTTTT. Translated, it gives CASSENLGGATNEKLFF.

In this sample, this clonotype turned up a few times. This chain connects TRBV7-2 to TRBJ2-3; no reliable D call. V dropped 4 bases and J dropped 0 bases, with 11 bases sitting between them. The CDR3 has 15 residues. Germline CDR1 and CDR2: SGHTA and FQGNSA. The CDR3 DNA sequence: TGTGCCAGCAGCTCCGCGCCCGGAAGCACAGATACGCAGTATTTT. This sequence encodes CASSSAPGSTDTQYF.

The rearrangement links TRBV6-1 to TRBJ2-5, with 7 bases matching TRBD2. The J call is uncertain, as TRBJ2-7 better fits the DNA end. This CDR3 is built from 16 residues. Germline V lookup: CDR1 MNHNS, CDR2 SASEGT. CDR3 nucleotides: TGTGCCAGCAGATCGTTCATAGGGAAGCGGGACTACGAGCAGTACTTC. Protein product: CASRSFIGKRDYEQYF.

The V and J genes are TRBV9 and TRBJ1-2, with a possible D match to TRBD1 (6 bases). Germline CDR1 reads SGDLS; CDR2 reads YYNGEE. V lost 4 bases, J lost 4 bases, and 17 bases lay in between. The CDR3 is 15 amino acids. DNA of the CDR3: TGTGCCAGCAGCCCCGACGGGGGGGCGCCCTATGGCTACACCTTC. It codes for CASSPDGGAPYGYTF.

The rearrangement joins TRBV7-2 to TRBJ2-1; 9 bases fit TRBD2. The trim removed 7 bases at V and 4 bases at J, leaving 11 bases unmatched. This CDR3 has 16 residues. From germline, CDR1 is SGHTA and CDR2 FQGNSA. CDR3 protein: CASTQKTLAGYNEQFF. As DNA, the CDR3 is TGTGCCAGCACCCAAAAGACCCTAGCGGGATACAATGAGCAGTTCTTC.

The DNA for the CDR3 is TGCAGCGTTGATGGGCAGCGGGTAGAGCAGTTCTTC. It is translated as CSVDGQRVEQFF. This chain links TRBV29-1 with TRBJ2-1, with a weak D call TRBD2 (6 bases). There are 12 residues in the CDR3. The V and J ends lost 3 bases and 10 bases respectively, with 13 bases between them. Germline values: CDR1 SQVTM, CDR2 ANQGSEA.

Only a few counts were recorded for this clonotype. The chain combines TRBV5-1 with TRBJ1-1; TRBD1 is a possible D gene (6 bases). V lost 1 base, J lost 0 bases, and 7 bases lay in between. Per germline, CDR1 SGHRS and CDR2 YFSETQ. CDR3 length: 14 amino acids. CDR3 sequence: CASSLRDMNTEAFF. The CDR3 coding sequence is TGCGCCAGCAGCTTGAGGGACATGAACACTGAAGCTTTCTTT.

This clonotype was counted a few times. The chain is built from TRBV6-1 and TRBJ1-5; D gene uncertain. From germline, CDR1 is MNHNS and CDR2 SASEGT. This CDR3 has 13 amino acids. V lost 4 bases and J lost 5, with 9 bases in between. CDR3 nucleotide sequence: TGTGCCAGCAGTGTGCCAGCGTATCAGCCCCAGCATTTT. Translated, it gives CASSVPAYQPQHF.

This chain's CDR3 is CASHSGEAYQETQYF. The CDR3 DNA sequence: TGTGCCAGCCATTCGGGGGAGGCCTATCAAGAGACCCAGTACTTC. The J gene is TRBJ2-5, the V gene TRBV12-3 or TRBV12-4; a possible D gene is TRBD2 (6 bases). The CDR3 totals 15 residues. Trimming shortened V by 8 bases and J by 2 bases, and 18 bases separated the two germline ends.